The 11 T cell receptor beta chains in this list originate from one sample, sequenced in a study of CD8+ T cells in alopecia areata. RNA extraction and reverse transcription yielded cDNA as sequencing template. Profiled with immunoSEQ multiplex PCR; TCRdb holds only in-frame clones, not every one. The table lists tens of thousands of clones, about 51% of them singletons. The material sequenced was NKG2D-high CD8+ T cells sorted from blood. Every receptor here comes from a human donor with alopecia areata.

As regards this clone: Other DNA variants within this sample encode the same CDR3. The rearrangement joins TRBV9 to TRBJ1-1; possibly TRBD1 for D (5 bases). Germline lookup yields CDR1 SGDLS and CDR2 YYNGEE. This CDR3 contains 13 residues. V lost 7 bases and J 1 base, leaving 11 bases between the germline ends. The CDR3 loop reads CASSGGGNTEAFF. The CDR3, as DNA: TGTGCCAGCTCTGGGGGGGGGAACACTGAAGCTTTCTTT.

CDR3 protein: CASSQDVTSGVYNEQFF. In DNA form, the CDR3 reads TGTGCCAGCAGCCAAGATGTCACTAGCGGGGTGTACAATGAGCAGTTCTTC. The chain couples TRBV4-2 to TRBJ2-1; 10 bases align to TRBD2. Germline V CDR1 and CDR2: LGHNA, YNFKEQ. The CDR3 runs to 17 residues. Trimming at V came to 0 bases and at J to 4 bases, leaving 6 bases not matched to a gene.

The CDR3 DNA is TGCGCCAGCAGCCAAATTCAGGTATTCAATGAGCAGTTCTTC. Its translation is CASSQIQVFNEQFF. The genes are TRBV4-1 and TRBJ2-1; the D is unclear. The germline V gene has CDR1 MGHRA and CDR2 YSYEKL. V lost 2 bases to trimming and J lost 6 bases, with 11 bases between them. This CDR3 is 14 amino acids long.

V gene TRBV7-8 combines with J gene TRBJ2-7, with TRBD1 matching 8 bases. This CDR3 region has 15 residues. Per germline, CDR1 SGHVS and CDR2 FQNEAQ. Losses at the gene ends were 5 bases for V and 0 bases for J; bases not matched to a gene: 6. CDR3: CASSETGTGSYEQYF. The CDR3 DNA reads as TGTGCCAGCAGCGAGACCGGGACAGGCTCCTACGAGCAGTACTTC.

The chain has TRBV7-8 and TRBJ2-3; D not resolved. The ends were cut back, 1 base at V and 5 bases at J, with 4 bases in the middle. Germline-derived CDR1 and CDR2 are SGHVS and FQNEAQ. The CDR3 sequence is 12 residues long. This chain's CDR3 is CASSLGIDTQYF. CDR3 coding DNA: TGTGCCAGCAGCTTAGGGATAGATACGCAGTATTTT. Combining the CDR3 with reference TRBV7-8 and TRBJ2-3 gives the whole variable domain GAGVSQSPRYKVAKRGQDVALRCDPISGHVSLFWYQQALGQGPEFLTYFQNEAQLDKSGLPSDRFFAERPEGSVSTLKIQRTQQEDSAVYLCASSLGIDTQYFGPGTRLTVL.

This clone was observed a single time. The chain is built from TRBV30 and TRBJ1-1; D gene uncertain. Between the trimmed V and J ends, which lost 4 bases and 4 bases, there was a span of 10 bases. There are 12 residues in the CDR3. The germline CDR1 and CDR2 sequences are GTSNPN and SVGIG (reference sequence). CDR3 sequence reads: CAWNSRGTEAFF. The DNA for the CDR3 is TGTGCCTGGAATTCGCGCGGCACTGAAGCTTTCTTT.

This clone was detected a few times. This chain links TRBV5-4 with TRBJ2-2; D is uncertain. This CDR3 has 15 residues. Trimming removed 4 bases from V and 1 base from J, with 11 bases in between. The germline CDR1 and CDR2 sequences are SGHNT and YYREEE (reference sequence). CDR3 coding DNA: TGTGCCAGCAGCCCTCCTAAGGGGAACACCGGGGAGCTGTTTTTT. Residues: CASSPPKGNTGELFF. The full variable domain, with the rest looked up from reference TRBV5-4 and TRBJ2-2, is ETGVTQSPTHLIKTRGQQVTLRCSSQSGHNTVSWYQQALGQGPQFIFQYYREEENGRGNFPPRFSGLQFPNYSSELNVNALELDDSALYLCASSPPKGNTGELFFGEGSRLTVL.

In its sample, this clone was seen a few times. The rearrangement joins TRBV10-3 to TRBJ2-3, with D uncertain. Germline-derived CDR1 and CDR2 are ENHRY and SYGVKD. The CDR3 loop spans 14 amino acids. Deletions cut 4 bases from V and 6 bases from J, with 14 bases between. The chain's CDR3 is CAISAGVDADTQYF. The CDR3 DNA reads TGTGCCATCAGTGCGGGTGTGGATGCGGATACGCAGTATTTT.

This chain connects TRBV28 to TRBJ2-5; either TRBD1 or TRBD2 may supply D (5 bases each). Deletions cut 4 bases from V and 4 bases from J, with 13 bases between. The CDR3 extends over 14 amino acids. Germline values: CDR1 MDHEN, CDR2 SYDVKM. CDR3 nucleotide sequence: TGTGCCAGCAGTTATGTCTGGGGGAGAGAGACCCAGTACTTC. Encoded protein: CASSYVWGRETQYF.

The rearrangement links TRBV29-1 to TRBJ2-4; 8 bases are shared with TRBD1. The length of the CDR3 is 15 residues. Looked up from germline, CDR1 is SQVTM and CDR2 is ANQGSEA. The ends lost 5 bases at V and 1 base at J; junction bases unmatched: 7. CDR3 in amino acids: CSVLPGQEAKNIQYF. The DNA of the CDR3 is TGCAGCGTTTTGCCGGGACAGGAGGCCAAAAACATTCAGTACTTC.

The chain links TRBV7-6 to TRBJ2-3; the D is unclear. CDR3 length: 12 residues. Trimming pared 5 bases from V and 6 bases from J, leaving 9 bases between. Germline CDR1 SGHVS, CDR2 FNYEAQ. The CDR3 nucleotides read TGTGCCAGCAGCCCCTATATGGATACGCAGTATTTT. Its protein is CASSPYMDTQYF.